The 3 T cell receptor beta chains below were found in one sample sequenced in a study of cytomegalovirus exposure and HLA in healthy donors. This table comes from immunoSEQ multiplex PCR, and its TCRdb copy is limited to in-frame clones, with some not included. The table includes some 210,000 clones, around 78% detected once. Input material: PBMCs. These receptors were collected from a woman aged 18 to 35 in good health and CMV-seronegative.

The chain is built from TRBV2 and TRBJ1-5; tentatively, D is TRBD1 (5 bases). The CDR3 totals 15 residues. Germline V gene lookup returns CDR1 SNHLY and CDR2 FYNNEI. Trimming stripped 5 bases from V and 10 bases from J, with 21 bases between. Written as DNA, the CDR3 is TGTGCCAGCAGTCAAGACATAAACGGGGGGGATCCCCAGCATTTT. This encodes CASSQDINGGDPQHF. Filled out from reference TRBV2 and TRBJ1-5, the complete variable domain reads EPEVTQTPSHQVTQMGQEVILRCVPISNHLYFYWYRQILGQKVEFLVSFYNNEISEKSEIFDDQFSVERPDGSNFTLKIRSTKLEDSAMYFCASSQDINGGDPQHFGDGTRLSIL.

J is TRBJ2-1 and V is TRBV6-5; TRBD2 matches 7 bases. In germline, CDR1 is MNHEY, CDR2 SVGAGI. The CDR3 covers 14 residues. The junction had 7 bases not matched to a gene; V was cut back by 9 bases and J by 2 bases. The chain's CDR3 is CARYGGGPYNEQFF. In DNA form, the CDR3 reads TGTGCCAGATACGGCGGGGGTCCCTACAATGAGCAGTTCTTC.

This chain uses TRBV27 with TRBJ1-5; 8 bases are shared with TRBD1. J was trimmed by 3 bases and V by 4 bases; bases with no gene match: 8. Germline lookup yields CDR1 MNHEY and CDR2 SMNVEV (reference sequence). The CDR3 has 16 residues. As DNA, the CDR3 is TGTGCCAGCAGTTGGCCAGGGGGCCGACTCAATCAGCCCCAGCATTTT. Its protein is CASSWPGGRLNQPQHF.